This TCR beta chain derives from a study of read filtering for tumor transcriptome and immune sequencing (dated by TCRdb to the early 2020s). Regarding the research as a whole: The cohort was composed of more than 16 male and 14 female patients, with a mean age of roughly 70 years and an age range of roughly 45 to 85. A main aim was a read-filtering strategy for immune repertoire data, specifically whether clonotypes supported by a single read should be removed. Per sample, about 3.5 to 11 million TCR-region mapped reads were obtained with IR-seq, compared with only about 85 to 1273 with RNA-seq. Under revised international staging, about eight patients fell into R-ISS I, about 17 into R-ISS II and about 7 into R-ISS III. Whole-transcriptome libraries were prepared with the TruSeq RNA Access Library Prep Kit after DNase treatment. Using the same bone marrow samples, the study ran both targeted immune repertoire sequencing and bulk whole-transcriptome sequencing and then compared the TCR repertoires from each method. Here is what the overall study found, with its caveats: In IR-seq, roughly 79% of clonotypes but around 3.5% of total reads were represented by single-read clonotypes, whereas in RNA-seq, 60% to 75% of clonotypes and approximately 45% of reads were represented by single-read clonotypes. The sorted CD138-negative fraction was not purified T cells but a mixed bone marrow immune population. Clonotypes were captured by IR-seq at much higher depth and more reliably than by RNA-seq, and smaller IR-seq throughput was sufficient for identification of most shared clonotypes. The correlation between IR-seq and RNA-seq shared clonotype proportions was increased by removal of single-read clonotypes.

As concerns this clonotype: It lacks a known antigen. Nothing much larger sits one base from this clone, and base qualities are not available.

Every patient had bone marrow sampled at the time of active disease. Isolation of bone marrow mononuclear cells was performed by Ficoll-Hypaque density gradient centrifugation. Myeloma plasma cells were removed and CD138-negative cells were obtained by negative selection following labeling with CD138 magnetic microbeads on a MACS separator. Purity of the isolated cells was checked by flow cytometry on an Attune NxT using CD138 antibodies. TRIzol reagent was used to extract total RNA, and a NanoDrop spectrophotometer was used to quantify the extracted RNA. For each patient, the CD138-negative bone marrow sample underwent paired RNA-seq and IR-seq. Clipping removes 4 bases from V and 0 bases from J, with 12 as the unmatched junction base count. Via the germline V gene, CDR1 is SGHRS and CDR2 YFSETQ. The CDR3 runs 17 amino acids, cysteine and phenylalanine included. The read is trimmed to its CDR3 DNA, 51 bases read in frame from base 1.

TCR libraries were built from 400 to 450 ng RNA with the Immunoverse kit, using molecular barcoded adaptors covering alpha/delta and beta/gamma chains. TCR library preparation used the same RNA that went into transcriptome sequencing. TCR libraries were sequenced on an Illumina HiSeq 4000 with 2 x 150 cycles. As for the original processing: TCR reads were aligned to human V, D, J and C references and assembled into CDR3 clonotypes with MiXCR, including quality filtering and error correction. Clonotype counts and gene usage diversity were analyzed with the tcR package in R. Raw mapping reads were checked after the RNA-seq reads had been mapped by STAR aligner version 2.5.3a onto the human GRCh37 genome. To test how sequencing depth affects detected clonotypes, IR-seq fastq files were randomly downsampled with Seqtk 1.3. TCRdb reran the public reads through fastp at Q25 and MiXCR, keeping productive beta chains. Identical CDR3 protein sequences are pooled into one entry, listed with their most common genes and DNA. TCRdb's processing, not the authors', yielded these V and J calls. The sample records 39,000 or so distinct CDR3 sequences, 13% to 15% of which are singletons. The top ten clonotypes cover less than 9% of the sample.

The receptor was isolated from a donor aged 40 or over with multiple myeloma. Sequencing was done on a sample of a population of CD138-negative cells sorted from bone marrow. In light of the paper, this sample's cell subset or site label describes: bone marrow mononuclear cells depleted of CD138+ plasma/myeloma cells by negative magnetic selection. The chain joins TRBV5-1 to TRBJ2-7; TRBD1 matches 8 bases in the middle. For the CDR3, the sequence is CASSSPPGQDFSYEQYF. The DNA is TGCGCCAGCAGCAGCCCTCCGGGACAGGATTTCTCCTACGAGCAGTACTTC.